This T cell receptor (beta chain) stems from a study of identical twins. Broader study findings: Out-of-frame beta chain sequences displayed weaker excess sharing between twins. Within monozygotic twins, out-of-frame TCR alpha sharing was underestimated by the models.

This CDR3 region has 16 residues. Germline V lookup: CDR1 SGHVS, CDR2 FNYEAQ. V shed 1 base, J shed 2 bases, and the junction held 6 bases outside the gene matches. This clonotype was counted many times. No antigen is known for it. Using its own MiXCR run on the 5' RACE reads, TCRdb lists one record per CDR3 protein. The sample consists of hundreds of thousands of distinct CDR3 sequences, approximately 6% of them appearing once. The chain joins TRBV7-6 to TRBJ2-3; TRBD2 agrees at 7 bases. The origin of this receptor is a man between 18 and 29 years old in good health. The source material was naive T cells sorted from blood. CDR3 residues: CASSLGTSDPTDTQYF. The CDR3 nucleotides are TGTGCCAGCAGCTTAGGTACTAGCGATCCCACAGATACGCAGTATTTT.